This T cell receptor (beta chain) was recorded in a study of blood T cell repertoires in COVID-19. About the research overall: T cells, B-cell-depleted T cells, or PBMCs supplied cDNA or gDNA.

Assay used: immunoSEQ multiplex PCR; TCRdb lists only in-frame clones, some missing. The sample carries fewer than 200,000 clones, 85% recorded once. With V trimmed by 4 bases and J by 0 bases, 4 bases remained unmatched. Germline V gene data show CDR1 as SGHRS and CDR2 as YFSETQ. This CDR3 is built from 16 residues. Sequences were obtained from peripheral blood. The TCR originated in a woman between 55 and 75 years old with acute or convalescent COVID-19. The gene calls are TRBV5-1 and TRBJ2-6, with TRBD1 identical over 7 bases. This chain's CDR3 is CASSRTGVSGANVLTF. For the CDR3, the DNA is TGCGCCAGCAGCCGCACAGGGGTCTCTGGGGCCAACGTCCTGACTTTC.